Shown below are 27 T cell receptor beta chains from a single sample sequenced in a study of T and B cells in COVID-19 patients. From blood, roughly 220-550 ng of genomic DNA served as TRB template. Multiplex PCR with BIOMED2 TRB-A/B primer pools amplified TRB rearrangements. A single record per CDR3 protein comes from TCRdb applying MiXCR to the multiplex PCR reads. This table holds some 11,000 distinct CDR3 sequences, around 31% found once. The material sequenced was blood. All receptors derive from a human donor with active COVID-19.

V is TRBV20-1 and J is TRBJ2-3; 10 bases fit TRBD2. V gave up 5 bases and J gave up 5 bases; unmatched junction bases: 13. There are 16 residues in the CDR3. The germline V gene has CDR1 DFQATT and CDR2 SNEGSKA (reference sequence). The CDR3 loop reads CSAPEGGAGGGDTQYF. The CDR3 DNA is TGCAGTGCTCCCGAGGGGGGAGCGGGGGGGGGAGATACGCAGTATTTT.

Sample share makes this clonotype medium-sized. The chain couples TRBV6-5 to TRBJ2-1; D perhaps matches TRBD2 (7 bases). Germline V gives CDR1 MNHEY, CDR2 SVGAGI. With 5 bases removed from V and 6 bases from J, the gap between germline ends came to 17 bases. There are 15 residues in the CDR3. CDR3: CASSPWRGGGNEQFF. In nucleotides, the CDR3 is TGTGCCAGCAGTCCTTGGAGGGGGGGGGGCAATGAGCAGTTCTTC.

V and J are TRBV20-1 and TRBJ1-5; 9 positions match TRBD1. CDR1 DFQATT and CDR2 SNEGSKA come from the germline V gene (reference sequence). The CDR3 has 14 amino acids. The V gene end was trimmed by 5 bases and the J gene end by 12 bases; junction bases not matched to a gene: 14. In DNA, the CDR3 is TGCAGTGCTGGCGGCCCGGACAGGGGTCGACACCAGCATTTT. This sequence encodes CSAGGPDRGRHQHF.

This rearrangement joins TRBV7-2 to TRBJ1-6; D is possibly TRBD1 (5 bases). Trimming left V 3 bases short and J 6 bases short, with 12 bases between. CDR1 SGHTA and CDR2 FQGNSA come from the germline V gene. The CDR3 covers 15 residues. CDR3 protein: CASSLGRGSNSPLHF. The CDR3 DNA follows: TGTGCCAGCAGCTTGGGTCGGGGGAGTAATTCACCCCTCCACTTT.

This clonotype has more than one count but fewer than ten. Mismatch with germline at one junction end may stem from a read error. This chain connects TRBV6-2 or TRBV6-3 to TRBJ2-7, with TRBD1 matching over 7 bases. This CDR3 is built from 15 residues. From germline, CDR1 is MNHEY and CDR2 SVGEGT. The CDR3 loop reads CASSYSRGRRYEQYF. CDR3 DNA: TGTGCCAGCAGCTACTCCAGGGGGAGAAGGTACGAGCAGTACTTC.

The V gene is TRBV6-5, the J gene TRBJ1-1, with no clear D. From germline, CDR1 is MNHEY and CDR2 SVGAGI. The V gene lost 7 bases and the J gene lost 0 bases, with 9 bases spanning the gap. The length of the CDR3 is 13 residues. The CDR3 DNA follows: TGTGCCAGCATCCAGAGTCTGAACACTGAAGCTTTCTTT. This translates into CASIQSLNTEAFF.

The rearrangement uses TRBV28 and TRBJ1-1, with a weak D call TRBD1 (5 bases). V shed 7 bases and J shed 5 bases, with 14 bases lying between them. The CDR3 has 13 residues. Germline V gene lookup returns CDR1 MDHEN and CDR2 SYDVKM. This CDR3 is CASNRGSGTEAFF. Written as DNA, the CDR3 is TGTGCCAGCAATCGGGGTTCAGGGACTGAAGCTTTCTTT. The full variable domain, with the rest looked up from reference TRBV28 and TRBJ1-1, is DVKVTQSSRYLVKRTGEKVFLECVQDMDHENMFWYRQDPGLGLRLIYFSYDVKMKEKGDIPEGYSVSREKKERFSLILESASTNQTSMYLCASNRGSGTEAFFGQGTRLTVV.

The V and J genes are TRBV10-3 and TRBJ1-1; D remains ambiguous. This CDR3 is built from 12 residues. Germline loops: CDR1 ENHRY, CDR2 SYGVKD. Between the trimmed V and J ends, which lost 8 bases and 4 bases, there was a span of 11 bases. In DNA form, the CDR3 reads TGTGCCATCGGAACCGGGAGCACTGAAGCTTTCTTT. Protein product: CAIGTGSTEAFF.

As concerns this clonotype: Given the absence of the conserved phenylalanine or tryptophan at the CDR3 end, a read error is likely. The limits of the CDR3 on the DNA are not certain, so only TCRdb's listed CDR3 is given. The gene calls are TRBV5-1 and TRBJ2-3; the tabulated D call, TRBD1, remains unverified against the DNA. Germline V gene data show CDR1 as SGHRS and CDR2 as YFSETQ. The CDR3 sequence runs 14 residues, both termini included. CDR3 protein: CARRRTGSTDPKYG.

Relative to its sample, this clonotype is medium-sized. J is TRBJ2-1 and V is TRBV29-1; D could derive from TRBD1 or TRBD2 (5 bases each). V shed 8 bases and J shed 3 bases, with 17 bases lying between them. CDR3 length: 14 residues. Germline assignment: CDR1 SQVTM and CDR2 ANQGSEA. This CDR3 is CSSVGEGYYNEQFF. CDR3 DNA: TGCAGCTCTGTAGGAGAGGGGTACTACAATGAGCAGTTCTTC.

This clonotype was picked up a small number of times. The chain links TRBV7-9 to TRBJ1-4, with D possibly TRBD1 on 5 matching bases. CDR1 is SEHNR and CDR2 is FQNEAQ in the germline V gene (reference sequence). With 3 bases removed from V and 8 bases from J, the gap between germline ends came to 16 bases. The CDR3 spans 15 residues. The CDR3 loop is CASSFSGDLREKLFF. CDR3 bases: TGTGCCAGCAGCTTCAGCGGGGACCTCAGGGAAAAACTGTTTTTT.

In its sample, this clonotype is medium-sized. The CDR3 spells CSVVGDNYGYTF. CDR3 coding DNA: TGCAGCGTTGTAGGGGACAACTATGGCTACACCTTC. J is TRBJ1-2 and V is TRBV29-1; possibly TRBD1 for D (5 bases). The CDR3 sequence is 12 residues long. Germline V lookup: CDR1 SQVTM, CDR2 ANQGSEA. The germline V and J ends were trimmed by 4 bases and 2 bases, with 8 bases remaining between them.

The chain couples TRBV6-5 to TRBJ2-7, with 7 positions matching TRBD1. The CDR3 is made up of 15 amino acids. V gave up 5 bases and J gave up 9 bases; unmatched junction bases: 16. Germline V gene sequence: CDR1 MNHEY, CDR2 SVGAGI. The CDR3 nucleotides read TGTGCCAGCAGTGAACTGGACAGGAACCTAGTGTGGCAGTACTTC. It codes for CASSELDRNLVWQYF.

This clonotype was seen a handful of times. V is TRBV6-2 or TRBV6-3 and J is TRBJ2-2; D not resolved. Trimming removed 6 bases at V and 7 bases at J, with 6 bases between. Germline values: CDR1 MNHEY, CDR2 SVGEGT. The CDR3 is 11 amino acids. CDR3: CASRILGELFF. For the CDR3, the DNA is TGTGCCAGCAGAATTCTCGGGGAGCTGTTTTTT.

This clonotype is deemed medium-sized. The CDR3 region has the DNA TGTGCCAGTAGTGTTGGGTGGGACCTTAACCGGTACTTC. Translating it yields CASSVGWDLNRYF. The rearrangement joins TRBV19 to TRBJ2-7; D may match TRBD1 or TRBD2 (5 bases each). This CDR3 is built from 13 residues. CDR1 and CDR2 from the germline V gene are LNHDA and SQIVND (reference sequence). The germline V and J ends were trimmed by 5 bases and 12 bases, with 20 bases remaining between them.

CDR3 protein: CASSQQLYYGYTF. CDR3 DNA sequence: TGTGCCAGCAGCCAACAGCTCTACTATGGCTACACCTTC. V gene TRBV6-2 or TRBV6-3 combines with J gene TRBJ1-2; D is ambiguous. The germline CDR1 and CDR2 sequences are MNHEY and SVGEGT. The V end was cut by 6 bases, the J end by 3 bases, with 11 bases between. The CDR3 consists of 13 residues.

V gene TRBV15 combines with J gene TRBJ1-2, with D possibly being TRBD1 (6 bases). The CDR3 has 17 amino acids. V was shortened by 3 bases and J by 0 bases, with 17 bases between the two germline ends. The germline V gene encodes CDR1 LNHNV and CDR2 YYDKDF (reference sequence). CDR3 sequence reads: CATSSPTGSLANYGYTF. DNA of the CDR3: TGTGCCACCAGCAGTCCGACAGGATCCTTAGCTAACTATGGCTACACCTTC.

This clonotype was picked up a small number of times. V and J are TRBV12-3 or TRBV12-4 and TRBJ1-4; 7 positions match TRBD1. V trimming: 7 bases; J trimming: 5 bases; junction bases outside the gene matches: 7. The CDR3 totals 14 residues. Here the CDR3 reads CASKGAHVNEKLFF. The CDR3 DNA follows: TGTGCCAGCAAGGGGGCGCACGTCAATGAAAAACTGTTTTTT.

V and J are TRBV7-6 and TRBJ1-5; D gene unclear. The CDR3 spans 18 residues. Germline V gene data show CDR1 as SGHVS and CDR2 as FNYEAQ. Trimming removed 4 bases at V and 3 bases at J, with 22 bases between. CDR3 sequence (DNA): TGTGCCAGCAGCTGCCCCCCGCAGGCGCAGTCCTCCAATCAGCCCCAGCATTTT. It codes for CASSCPPQAQSSNQPQHF.

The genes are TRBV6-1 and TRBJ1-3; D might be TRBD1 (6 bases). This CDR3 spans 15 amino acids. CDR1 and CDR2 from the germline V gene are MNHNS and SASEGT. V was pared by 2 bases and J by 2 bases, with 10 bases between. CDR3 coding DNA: TGTGCCAGCAGTGAATTGGGGGCGGCTGGAAACACCATATATTTT. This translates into CASSELGAAGNTIYF.

The CDR3 reads CASGLLAKNIQYF. The CDR3 DNA reads TGTGCCTCCGGCCTGCTAGCCAAAAACATTCAGTACTTC. The V gene is TRBV6-2 or TRBV6-3, the J gene TRBJ2-4, with unresolved D. The CDR3 runs 13 residues. Trimming removed 11 bases from V and 0 bases from J, with 11 bases in between. CDR1 and CDR2 from the germline V gene are MNHEY and SVGEGT.

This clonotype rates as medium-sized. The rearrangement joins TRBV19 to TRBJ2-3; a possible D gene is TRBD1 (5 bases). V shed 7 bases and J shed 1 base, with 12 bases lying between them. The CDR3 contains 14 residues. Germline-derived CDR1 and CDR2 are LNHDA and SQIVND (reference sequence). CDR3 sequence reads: CASNRGRGTDTQYF. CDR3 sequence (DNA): TGTGCCAGTAATAGGGGCCGCGGCACAGATACGCAGTATTTT.

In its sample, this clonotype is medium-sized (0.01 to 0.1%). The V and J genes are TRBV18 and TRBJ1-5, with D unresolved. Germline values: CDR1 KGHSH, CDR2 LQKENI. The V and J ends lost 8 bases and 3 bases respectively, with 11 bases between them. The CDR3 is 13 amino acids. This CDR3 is CASVEDDNQPQHF. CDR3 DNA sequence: TGTGCCAGCGTAGAGGACGACAATCAGCCCCAGCATTTT.

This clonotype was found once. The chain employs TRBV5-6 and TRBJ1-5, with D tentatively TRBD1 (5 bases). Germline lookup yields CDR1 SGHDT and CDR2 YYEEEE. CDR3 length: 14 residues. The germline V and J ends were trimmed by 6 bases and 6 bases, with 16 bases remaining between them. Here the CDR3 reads CASTGGWGLQPQHF. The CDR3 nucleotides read TGTGCCAGCACCGGGGGTTGGGGTCTTCAGCCCCAGCATTTT.

The CDR3: CASSPSGGDSPLHF. The CDR3 bases are TGTGCCAGCTCACCTTCCGGGGGTGATTCACCCCTCCACTTT. The rearrangement uses TRBV18 and TRBJ1-6; weak D call: TRBD1 (5 bases). The germline V gene encodes CDR1 KGHSH and CDR2 LQKENI. The germline V and J ends were trimmed by 3 bases and 8 bases, with 11 bases remaining between them. CDR3 length equals 14 residues.

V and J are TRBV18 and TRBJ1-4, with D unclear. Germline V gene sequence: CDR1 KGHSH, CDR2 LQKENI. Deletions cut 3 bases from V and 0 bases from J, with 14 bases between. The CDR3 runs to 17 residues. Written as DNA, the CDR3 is TGTGCCAGCTCACCTCTGTCCGTGGGTGCAACTAATGAAAAACTGTTTTTT. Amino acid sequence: CASSPLSVGATNEKLFF.

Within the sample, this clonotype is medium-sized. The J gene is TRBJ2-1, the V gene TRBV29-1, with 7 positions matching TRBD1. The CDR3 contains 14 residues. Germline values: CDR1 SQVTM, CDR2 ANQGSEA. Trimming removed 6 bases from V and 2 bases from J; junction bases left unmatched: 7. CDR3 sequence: CSVPDRVAYNEQFF. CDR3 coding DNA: TGCAGCGTACCCGACAGGGTGGCCTACAATGAGCAGTTCTTC.